Reported below is one TCR beta chain. Its binding antigen is unknown. No base qualities exist here, and no much larger clone lies one base off it. Library preparation used the immunoSEQ multiplex PCR assay. For the multiplex PCR, a mixture combining 60 forward primers for TCR Vbeta segments and 13 reverse primers for TCR Jbeta segments was used. The CDR3 region of rearranged TCR beta genes was amplified from genomic DNA by a multiplex PCR assay. The Illumina HiSeq System was used to sequence the amplified TCR beta libraries as 87-base-pair reads. As for the authors' bioinformatics: A later analysis tallied tens of millions of unique TCR beta chains across the 666 repertoires, and approximately 12 million of those chains were shared by two or more donors. To remove PCR and sequencing errors, raw reads were error-corrected and collapsed into unique sequences using a nearest-neighbor algorithm that merged closely related sequences. Alignment of CDR3 sequences to IMGT reference sequences was used to assign V, D and J gene segments. For a sequence to be retained, a match of at least six nucleotides to both a V gene segment and a J gene segment was required. A rearrangement was called productive if the CDR3 had no stop codons and remained in frame with V and J, and every other rearrangement was called non-productive. Following IMGT convention, CDR3 was defined as the stretch from the second conserved V-encoded cysteine up to the conserved J-encoded phenylalanine. In an earlier analysis of 500 to 650 of the donors, sequences lacking an unambiguous match to a single V gene segment were excluded. In an earlier analysis of approximately 610 of the donors, V segments were called functional above 56.7% productive rearrangements and were called segregating when the between-donor standard deviation exceeded 5%. A statistical classification framework was built for diagnosing cytomegalovirus status from the catalog of TCR beta chain sequences. In a later analysis, TCR nucleotide sequences were compared against IMGT/GENE-DB human TR gene sequences so that V and J genes could be assigned. In a later analysis, CDR3 sequences and most-parsimonious VDJ recombination scenarios were assigned using the TCRdist pipeline. In a later analysis, every TCR beta chain was defined by the combination of its CDR3 amino acid sequence and its V-gene family, and reads without a unique V-gene family were dropped. A later analysis removed 550 to 650 highly shared, low-generation-probability nucleotide sequences to deal with suspected cross-contamination and a sequencing artifact. For each public chain, a later analysis derived a clonal expansion index from normalized ranks of inferred template counts within each repertoire. Generation probabilities in a later analysis came from a VDJ recombination model fitted to out-of-frame rearrangements, and those results were checked against IGoR. In a later analysis, hypergeometric tests were used to score TCR-TCR, TCR-HLA and TCR-CMV co-occurrence, with a repertoire-size bias correction applied to TCR pairs. False discovery rates were estimated in a later analysis by permuting HLA or CMV assignments 20 times. In a later analysis, co-occurring TCRs were grouped with DBSCAN, and TCRdist sequence similarity was added when clustering was performed within HLA-allele-positive subsets. Repertoires with fewer than 30,000 or more than 120,000 public chains were left out of co-occurrence clustering, as were about five repertoires with anomalous nucleotide sharing. TCRdb's version of the immuneACCESS table is confined to in-frame rearrangements and falls short of the full clone set. An unresolved V gene accounts for under half of the shortfall where checked; the remainder is of unknown origin. The V and J calls and clone size are taken from that table; D and trimming were inferred from the DNA. The sample table shows over 140,000 clones, and 82% are seen once. 1.4% of the sample is taken by the ten largest.

The germline V gene supplies CDR1 MNHEY and CDR2 SVGAGI. From the cysteine up to the phenylalanine, the CDR3 has a length of 15 residues. Just the 45-base CDR3 DNA is kept, in frame starting at base 1. V is clipped by 0 bases and J by 2 bases, and the sequence between their germline boundaries is 11 bases long. The cohort consisted of some 670 healthy bone marrow donors. At the time of sampling, all cohort members were nominally healthy, though unrecorded immune exposures were likely present. The donor tested CMV seropositive and was one of the 289 seropositive cohort members. Every donor gave a peripheral blood sample, and the peripheral blood mononuclear cells from that sample were used for TCR beta sequencing. Genomic DNA extraction from the blood cell samples was performed with the Qiagen DNeasy Blood Extraction Kit. The data derive from a study of cytomegalovirus exposure and HLA in healthy donors (dated by TCRdb to about 2017). Describing the broader study: An earlier analysis of roughly 610 of the donors reported about 280 Gb of sequence data and roughly 120 million unique TCR beta sequences obtained from around 170 million T cells. An early release that covered more than 550 HLA-typed donors contained 250 to 350 gigabases of sequencing data and approximately 85 million unique TCR sequences. The genetic ancestry cluster associated with self-reported Caucasian donors included approximately 85% of the roughly 390 genotyped donors. The study aimed to test whether cataloging public T cell receptors could reveal signatures of past pathogen exposure. The study profiled the T cell repertoires of about 720 subjects by immunosequencing and related them to cytomegalovirus serostatus. Besides the first cohort of some 670 subjects, a separate validation cohort made up of over 95 different subjects was used. To predict cytomegalovirus infection status, the study brought together high-throughput TCR immunosequencing, statistical association of individual TCRs with disease status, and machine learning. A later analysis re-examined previously published TCR beta repertoires from around 670 donors and added high-resolution HLA genotyping to investigate patterns of TCR occurrence. Rather than drawing on any new phenotypic data, the later analysis identified candidate immune exposures from TCR beta sequences and the way those sequences occurred across donors. An earlier analysis of several hundred of the donors applied high-throughput TCR beta sequencing to assess whether each TCR beta V gene segment acted as functional or pseudogenic. Donor age, sex, ethnicity and CMV serostatus were compiled alongside the repertoire data. Genome-wide SNP genotypes for about 60% of the 666 donors were used in a later genetic analysis, which treated that subset as a discovery cohort. Every repertoire in the discovery cohort had been generated on one and the same sequencing platform. HLA typing covered class I and class II loci at four-digit resolution. The number of donors typed differed by locus, with roughly 629-640 for A, B, C, DRB1 and DQB1, more than 500 for DQA1, under 610 for DPA1, and 450 to 480 for DPB1. A few DR-DQ haplotypes were handled as single units for association and clustering because linkage in the cohort was strong. On average, roughly 250,000 unique TCR beta nucleotide sequences were sequenced per donor among a few hundred genotyped donors of the cohort, with around 19% of those sequences being non-productive.

Results the study describes overall, beyond this receptor: HLA typing was unavailable for some donors at each locus, so association tests used only the typed subset. Roughly uniform sequencing depth across donors was assumed in presence/absence analyses, although this assumption may not hold. A further reported finding was that TCR beta sequences accurately predicted the HLA-A and HLA-B alleles for most subjects in the first cohort. In a later analysis, HLA-associated TCR beta chains showed more clonal expansion and lower generation probabilities than non-associated chains that were equally common. The only immune exposure information available for the cohort was CMV serostatus. The authors suggested that the approach could potentially be generalized to other disease states and immunological phenotypes. Over 15 rarely observed V segments, including chromosome 9 orphons, were excluded from the earlier analysis of almost 600 of the donors because counts were too low. Most TCR sequences were observed very rarely across donors, whereas some public TCRs were present in many individuals. In this cohort, only TCR beta chains were sequenced, and detectable features were limited by the absence of alpha or paired-chain data. A cluster of highly shared sequence variants was judged likely to represent a technical artifact of the sequencing pipeline. The study listed 164 TCR beta chains as associated with cytomegalovirus. An association between a missense DCLRE1C variant and V-gene and J-gene trimming of TCR beta chains was found in a later genetic analysis and replicated in an independent cohort. Linkage disequilibrium might explain the correlated functional status among segregating V segments, but an unknown experimental factor could not be ruled out. A later analysis found that most CMV-associated TCR beta chains appeared HLA-restricted, with HLA associations seemingly driven largely by CMV exposure. Cytomegalovirus status was reported to be diagnosed by the classifier with high specificity and sensitivity in both the original and validation cohorts. A few of the identified cytomegalovirus-associated TCR beta chains were confirmed in vitro to be specific for cytomegalovirus antigens. Some IMGT-functional V segments, including TRBV6-2 and TRBV6-3, could not be told apart with the 87-base-pair reads, so those segments were excluded. When HLA alleles, especially DR and DQ, strongly co-occurred, attributing TCR associations to individual alleles was difficult. According to a later analysis, TCR association rates differed among HLA loci, with DRB1 alleles showing the most associated TCRs and HLA-C alleles showing the fewest. Compared with the roughly 700-donor mean, donors in an Asian-associated ancestry cluster had fewer N-insertions in productive TCRs, according to a later genetic analysis. In an earlier analysis of about 600 of the donors, most TCR beta V segments appeared in productive rearrangements about 87% or about 30% of the time, broadly matching IMGT annotations. A later analysis associated approximately 17,000 TCR beta sequences with specific HLA alleles at a false discovery rate of 0.05. Several of the top co-occurrence clusters appeared to be linked to parvovirus B19, influenza, CMV and Epstein-Barr virus, according to a later analysis.

This sequence originates from a man younger than 40 in good health and CMV-seropositive. The V and J segments used are TRBV6-5 and TRBJ2-7; TRBD1 might be the D gene, on 7 matching bases. Sequencing was carried out using PBMCs. The DNA reads as follows: TGTGCCAGCAGTTACTCTTTCAGGGGGGCCTACGAGCAGTACTTC. Translated, it gives CASSYSFRGAYEQYF.